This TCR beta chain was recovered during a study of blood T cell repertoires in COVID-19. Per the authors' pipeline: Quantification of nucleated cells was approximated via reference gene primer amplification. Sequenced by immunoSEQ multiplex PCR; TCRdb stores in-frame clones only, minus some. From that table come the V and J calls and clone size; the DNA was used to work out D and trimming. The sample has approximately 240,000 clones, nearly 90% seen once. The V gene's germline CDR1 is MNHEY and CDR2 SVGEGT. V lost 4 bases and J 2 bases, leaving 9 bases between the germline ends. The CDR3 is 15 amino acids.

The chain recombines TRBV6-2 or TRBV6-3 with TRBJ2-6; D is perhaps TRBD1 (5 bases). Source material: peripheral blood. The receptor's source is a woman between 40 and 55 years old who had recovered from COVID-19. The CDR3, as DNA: TGTGCCAGCAGTTCGCAGGGTCCTGGGGCCAACGTCCTGACTTTC. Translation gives CASSSQGPGANVLTF.